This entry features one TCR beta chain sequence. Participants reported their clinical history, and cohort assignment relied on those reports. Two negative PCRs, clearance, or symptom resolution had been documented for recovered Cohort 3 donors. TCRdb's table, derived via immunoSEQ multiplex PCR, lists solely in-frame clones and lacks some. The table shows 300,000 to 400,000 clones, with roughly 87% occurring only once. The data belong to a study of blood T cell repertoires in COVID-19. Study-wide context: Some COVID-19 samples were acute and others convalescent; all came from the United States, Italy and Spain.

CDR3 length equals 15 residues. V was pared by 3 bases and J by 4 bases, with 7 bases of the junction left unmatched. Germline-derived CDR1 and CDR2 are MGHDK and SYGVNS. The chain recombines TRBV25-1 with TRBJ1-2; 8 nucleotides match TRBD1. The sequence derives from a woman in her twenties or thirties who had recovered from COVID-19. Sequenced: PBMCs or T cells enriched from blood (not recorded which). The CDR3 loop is CASSDLGTGFYGYTF. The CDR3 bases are TGTGCCAGCAGTGACCTAGGGACAGGCTTCTATGGCTACACCTTC.